Listed below are T cell receptor beta chains from one sample, sequenced in a study of T cells in Graves' hyperthyroidism and ophthalmopathy. TCRdb reanalysed the multiplex PCR reads using MiXCR and keeps one entry per CDR3 protein. The table shows hundreds of thousands of distinct CDR3 sequences, with about a fifth occurring only once. The sequencing sample was made of blood. These receptors all stem from a woman in her late teens or twenties with Graves' hyperthyroidism. Each CDR3 is given with its conserved first and last residue. Fields, in order: J gene, V gene, D gene, clone size, CDR3 protein, CDR3 DNA. The D gene is left open where the match is weak. Some rows mark clone size as missing; the rest say once, few, many or name a class of expanded clone.

>TRBJ2-6|TRBV20-1|-|many
CSATGGANVLTF
TGCAGTGCAACTGGCGGGGCCAACGTCCTGACTTTC
>TRBJ1-5|TRBV12-3/TRBV12-4|-|-
CASSPQGYGQPQHF
TGTGCCAGCAGTCCCCAAGGGTACGGTCAGCCCCAGCATTTT
>TRBJ1-6|TRBV6-1|-|many
CASKRGGQLYNSPLHF
TGTGCCAGCAAAAGGGGTGGGCAGTTATATAATTCACCCCTCCACTTT
>TRBJ2-5|TRBV29-1|TRBD1|many
CSLGQGMETQYF
TGCAGCTTAGGACAGGGGATGGAGACCCAGTACTTC
>TRBJ1-5|TRBV20-1|-|many
CSAPEEDQHF
TGCAGTGCCCCAGAGGAAGACCAGCATTTT
>TRBJ2-5|TRBV7-8|TRBD1|many
CASSWDREETQYF
TGTGCCAGCAGCTGGGACAGGGAAGAGACCCAGTACTTC
>TRBJ2-2|TRBV6-1|TRBD1|many
CASSRGLPDLRAGELFF
TGTGCCAGCAGTAGGGGGCTTCCGGACTTAAGGGCCGGGGAGCTGTTTTTT
>TRBJ1-2|TRBV5-1|TRBD1|many
CASSDRDRVDGYTF
TGCGCCAGCAGCGACCGGGACAGGGTCGATGGCTACACCTTC
>TRBJ1-2|TRBV3-1|-|-
CASRREAGMTGYTF
TGTGCCAGCAGGCGGGAGGCAGGGATGACTGGCTACACCTTC
>TRBJ2-2|TRBV9|-|many
CASSVDSNTGELFF
TGTGCCAGCAGCGTTGACTCGAACACCGGGGAGCTGTTTTTT
>TRBJ2-7|TRBV2|-|-
CAGRDTYEQYF
TGTGCCGGCCGGGACACCTACGAGCAGTACTTC
>TRBJ1-2|TRBV12-3/TRBV12-4|-|few
CASSPTVPDGGYTF
TGTGCCAGCAGCCCTACGGTTCCGGACGGAGGCTACACCTTC
>TRBJ1-6|TRBV12-3/TRBV12-4|-|-
CASSLGDGNSPLHF
TGTGCCAGCAGTTTGGGGGACGGTAATTCACCCCTCCACTTT
>TRBJ2-7|TRBV4-2|TRBD1|many
CASSQVGGPGQSYEQYF
TGTGCCAGCAGCCAAGTTGGAGGTCCGGGACAGTCCTACGAGCAGTACTTC
>TRBJ2-2|TRBV27|TRBD1|many
CASRHRDSYTGELFF
TGTGCCAGCAGGCACCGGGACAGTTATACCGGGGAGCTGTTTTTT
>TRBJ1-6|TRBV6-5|TRBD1|many
CASKDRGFSPLHF
TGTGCCAGCAAAGACAGGGGGTTTTCACCCCTCCACTTT
>TRBJ1-5|TRBV30|TRBD1|many
CAWSVLGGGQPQHF
TGTGCCTGGAGTGTACTAGGGGGCGGTCAGCCCCAGCATTTT